This T cell receptor beta chain was identified in a study of PD-L1 blockade in urothelial cancer. This CDR3 has 13 residues. Germline V gene sequence: CDR1 SGHRS, CDR2 YFSETQ. V lost 2 bases to trimming and J lost 6 bases, with 12 bases between them. Generated by immunoSEQ multiplex PCR, the TCRdb table keeps only in-frame clones and is missing some. The sample lists under 120,000 clones; around 85% were seen once. This sequence joins TRBV5-1 and TRBJ2-7; weak D call: TRBD1 (5 bases). The sequence was obtained from a man aged 50-59 years with urothelial cancer. Sample: PBMCs, taken around atezolizumab (anti-PD-L1) treatment. CDR3 loop: CASSFAGLGEQYF. Here the CDR3 DNA reads TGCGCCAGCAGCTTCGCAGGGTTGGGCGAGCAGTACTTC. The full variable domain, rest sourced from reference TRBV5-1 and TRBJ2-7, is KAGVTQTPRYLIKTRGQQVTLSCSPISGHRSVSWYQQTPGQGLQFLFEYFSETQRNKGNFPGRFSGRQFSNSRSEMNVSTLELGDSALYLCASSFAGLGEQYFGPGTRLTVT.